The source of this T cell receptor (beta chain) is a study of T cell clonotyping in hematopoietic cell transplantation. The CDR3 length is 12 residues. From germline, CDR1 is SGHTA and CDR2 FQGTGA. The V end was cut by 5 bases, the J end by 12 bases, with 15 bases between. Some clones are missing from TCRdb's copy, which holds only in-frame ones; the method was immunoSEQ multiplex PCR. Altogether approximately 6,200 clones are present, approximately 91% being singletons, with the ten largest covering approximately 40%. This clone came up a few times. The clonotype comes from a female patient aged 50-60 years who had an allogeneic stem cell transplant from a related donor, so the T cells may come from the graft donor. Some clones in this sample may be carry-over from other donors' samples. Specimen: peripheral blood mononuclear cells, collected 100 days after allogeneic stem cell transplant. The chain carries TRBV7-3 and TRBJ2-3; D is unclear. The CDR3 DNA reads as TGTGCCAGCAGCATTCCGACTGGTGTACAGTATTTT. It is translated as CASSIPTGVQYF.